The T cell receptor beta chain under discussion was sequenced for a study of blood T cell repertoires in COVID-19. Overall study context: The United States, Italy and Spain provided the acute and convalescent COVID-19 samples. From T cells, B-cell-depleted T cells, or PBMCs came the material, which was cDNA or gDNA.

The junction had 5 bases not matched to a gene; V was cut back by 8 bases and J by 3 bases. The CDR3 runs 13 residues. Germline-derived CDR1 and CDR2 are SQVTM and ANQGSEA. Authors' data handling: The assay estimated nucleated cells by amplifying reference gene primers. This table comes from immunoSEQ multiplex PCR, and its TCRdb copy is limited to in-frame clones, with some not included. V, J and clone size derive from that table, while D and trimming were established from the DNA sequence. In the table there are 45,000 to 50,000 clones, 70% to 90% of which are singletons. The sample consisted of peripheral blood. The receptor comes from a middle-aged man with active COVID-19. V is TRBV29-1 and J is TRBJ1-1; 11 nucleotides align to TRBD1. The CDR3 DNA follows: TGCAGCTCCCGGACAGGGGGCGACACTGAAGCTTTCTTT. Translating gives CSSRTGGDTEAFF.